These 17 T cell receptor beta chains were all obtained from the same sample, sequenced in a study of blood T cell repertoires in COVID-19 (dated by TCRdb to 2020 to 2022). Library preparation used the immunoSEQ multiplex PCR assay. This immuneACCESS table, as held by TCRdb, lists in-frame sequences with V and J called but not all clones. Of the missing ones, under half trace to an unresolved V gene in checked studies; the others have no known cause. This sample is represented by around 150,000 clones; roughly 90% of them were singletons. The ten largest make up approximately 4.8% of the sample. Sequencing used peripheral blood. The receptors here all came from a man aged 25-45 years with COVID-19, enrolled during active disease.

The rearrangement links TRBV3-1 (or the pseudogene TRBV3-2) to TRBJ1-1; D unclear. V was cut by 0 bases and J by 8 bases, with 7 bases left in between. Germline V gives CDR1 LGHDT, CDR2 YNNKEL (reference sequence). The CDR3 has 12 residues. CDR3 amino acids: CASSQERQEAFF. CDR3 nucleotides: TGTGCCAGCAGCCAAGAACGCCAGGAAGCTTTCTTT.

The sample holds one count of this clone. The chain recombines TRBV9 with TRBJ2-2; tentative D call: TRBD2 (5 bases). Trimming left V 4 bases short and J 7 bases short, with 17 bases between. The CDR3 runs to 15 residues. Germline V gene lookup returns CDR1 SGDLS and CDR2 YYNGEE. CDR3 nucleotide sequence: TGTGCCAGCAGCCCTCGGGGAAGGGAAGTCGGGGAGCTGTTTTTT. Its translation is CASSPRGREVGELFF.

The chain is built from TRBV3-1 (or the pseudogene TRBV3-2) and TRBJ2-7, with 9 nucleotides matching TRBD2. Germline V gene lookup returns CDR1 LGHDT and CDR2 YNNKEL (reference sequence). The J segment lost 4 bases and the V segment lost 0 bases, leaving 10 bases of the junction unmatched. This CDR3 region has 17 residues. Here the CDR3 DNA reads TGTGCCAGCAGCCAAGAATTCGGCGGGGGGGGACCTTACGAGCAGTACTTC. It translates to CASSQEFGGGGPYEQYF.

At least ten counts were recorded for this clone. This chain joins TRBV28 and TRBJ2-1; tentative D call: TRBD1 (6 bases). V lost 3 bases to trimming and J lost 0 bases, with 15 bases between them. Germline lookup yields CDR1 MDHEN and CDR2 SYDVKM. CDR3 length: 17 residues. The CDR3 coding sequence is TGTGCCAGCAGTTTCCCGGGACACGCGAGCTCCTACAATGAGCAGTTCTTC. This translates into CASSFPGHASSYNEQFF.

The chain links TRBV9 to TRBJ1-1; D gene ambiguous. Trimming removed 0 bases at V and 7 bases at J, with 10 bases between. The CDR3 spans 13 residues. Looked up from germline, CDR1 is SGDLS and CDR2 is YYNGEE. DNA for the CDR3: TGTGCCAGCAGCGTAGACGGCCGACTTGAAGCTTTCTTT. Amino acid sequence: CASSVDGRLEAFF.

The chain couples TRBV27 to TRBJ2-3; TRBD2 aligns across 11 bases. The CDR3 extends over 17 amino acids. Germline CDR1 is MNHEY and CDR2 is SMNVEV (reference sequence). Trimming took 8 bases from V and 3 from J; bases not matched to a gene: 13. This CDR3 is CASVRELSGRGTDTQYF. The DNA of the CDR3 is TGTGCCAGCGTCAGAGAACTTAGCGGGAGGGGGACAGATACGCAGTATTTT.

This clone was found once. V is TRBV11-3 and J is TRBJ1-3; 9 bases align to TRBD1. The V and J ends lost 5 bases and 4 bases, in that order; junction bases with no gene match: 9. From germline, CDR1 is SGHNT and CDR2 YENEEA. This CDR3 comprises 16 residues. DNA of the CDR3: TGTGCCAGCAGCCCCGGCGGGACAGGGAGAGGAAACACCATATATTTT. Its translation: CASSPGGTGRGNTIYF.

Only a few counts were recorded for this clone. The CDR3: CASSLYPGEKLFF. CDR3 in DNA: TGTGCCAGCAGTTTATACCCGGGGGAAAAACTGTTTTTT. This chain connects TRBV27 to TRBJ1-4, with D hard to call. This CDR3 contains 13 residues. Germline lookup yields CDR1 MNHEY and CDR2 SMNVEV (reference sequence). The germline V and J ends were trimmed by 1 base and 8 bases, with 8 bases remaining between them.

The chain combines TRBV18 with TRBJ2-1; TRBD2 aligns across 11 bases. CDR1 and CDR2 from the germline V gene are KGHSH and LQKENI. This CDR3 region has 18 residues. After removal of 6 bases from V and 9 bases from J, the junction contained 19 bases not matched to a gene. The CDR3 reads CASSPRSPLAGVRGEQFF. CDR3 nucleotides: TGTGCCAGCTCTCCCCGATCCCCACTAGCGGGAGTCCGAGGTGAGCAGTTCTTC.

V and J are TRBV27 and TRBJ2-7, with TRBD2 identical over 10 bases. Trimming took 5 bases from V and 0 from J; bases not matched to a gene: 10. This CDR3 comprises 17 residues. Germline-derived CDR1 and CDR2 are MNHEY and SMNVEV (reference sequence). CDR3 in amino acids: CASSPSRTSGLSYEQYF. As DNA, the CDR3 is TGTGCCAGCAGTCCCTCCCGGACTAGCGGCCTCTCCTACGAGCAGTACTTC.

The chain employs TRBV10-3 and TRBJ1-2, with 9 bases matching TRBD1. The CDR3 loop spans 14 amino acids. Germline assignment: CDR1 ENHRY and CDR2 SYGVKD. Unmatched junction bases numbered 3, after V lost 3 bases and J lost 4 bases. The CDR3 coding sequence is TGTGCCATCAGTGAACAGGGACAGGGCTATGGCTACACCTTC. It codes for CAISEQGQGYGYTF.

The chain couples TRBV28 to TRBJ1-2; D is possibly TRBD1 (5 bases). The germline V gene has CDR1 MDHEN and CDR2 SYDVKM. V dropped 4 bases and J dropped 0 bases, with 15 bases sitting between them. The CDR3 covers 16 residues. CDR3 nucleotides: TGTGCCAGCAGTTCAGGGAACTTCGAATCTAACTATGGCTACACCTTC. Translated: CASSSGNFESNYGYTF.

The V call is TRBV7-3, the J call TRBJ2-3; 7 bases map to TRBD2. Germline V lookup: CDR1 SGHTA, CDR2 FQGTGA. The CDR3 is made up of 14 amino acids. V lost 0 bases and J lost 10; bases outside the gene matches: 7. CDR3 loop: CASSLTWLAEAQYF. CDR3 sequence (DNA): TGTGCCAGCAGCTTAACGTGGCTAGCGGAGGCGCAGTATTTT. Supplemented by reference TRBV7-3 and TRBJ2-3, the full variable domain reads GAGVSQTPSNKVTEKGKYVELRCDPISGHTALYWYRQSLGQGPEFLIYFQGTGAADDSGLPNDRFFAVRPEGSVSTLKIQRTERGDSAVYLCASSLTWLAEAQYFGPGTRLTVL.

V usage is TRBV5-1 and J usage is TRBJ2-7; 7 bases are a match to TRBD1. With V trimmed by 4 bases and J by 6 bases, 10 bases remained unmatched. Looked up from germline, CDR1 is SGHRS and CDR2 is YFSETQ. The CDR3 covers 14 residues. In nucleotides, the CDR3 is TGCGCCAGCAGCCGCTCGGACAGGAGGTCCGAGCAGTACTTC. This gives the protein CASSRSDRRSEQYF.

This chain connects TRBV3-1 (or the pseudogene TRBV3-2) to TRBJ1-5; weak D call: TRBD1 (5 bases). The CDR3 is 16 residues long. CDR1 and CDR2 from the germline V gene are LGHDT and YNNKEL (reference sequence). V was pared by 1 base and J by 0 bases, with 10 bases between. The CDR3 bases are TGTGCCAGCAGCCAAGGGAGGGGTTATAGCAATCAGCCCCAGCATTTT. Protein: CASSQGRGYSNQPQHF.

Only one count was recorded for this clone. This chain joins TRBV6-5 and TRBJ1-3; possible D gene TRBD1, 5 bases. Germline V gene data show CDR1 as MNHEY and CDR2 as SVGAGI. The CDR3 loop spans 12 amino acids. CDR3 sequence reads: CATSRGGNTIYF. For the CDR3, the DNA is TGTGCAACGAGTAGGGGTGGAAACACCATATATTTT.

The chain has TRBV18 and TRBJ1-2; 8 nucleotides agree with TRBD1. Per germline, CDR1 KGHSH and CDR2 LQKENI. The CDR3 extends over 12 amino acids. After removal of 5 bases from V and 4 bases from J, the junction contained 0 bases not matched to a gene. The CDR3 region has the DNA TGTGCCAGCTCAGGACAGGGCTATGGCTACACCTTC. It yields the protein CASSGQGYGYTF.